Listed below are T cell receptor beta chains from one sample, sequenced in a study of blood T cell repertoires in COVID-19. TCRdb keeps only in-frame clones here, not all; method: immunoSEQ multiplex PCR. Counted here are 55,000 to 80,000 clones, around 83% occurring once; the ten biggest clones make up 5.3%. Sequenced input: peripheral blood. These receptors originate from a man aged 50-59 years with active COVID-19. Each CDR3 is given with its conserved first and last residue. The D gene is left open where the match is weak. Rows give clone size only sometimes, using once, few, many, or a class for an expanded clone.

J gene,D gene,clone size,V gene,CDR3 protein,CDR3 DNA
TRBJ2-5,TRBD1,NA,TRBV6-5,CASSTGVVGETQYF,TGTGCCAGCAGCACAGGGGTTGTCGGGGAGACCCAGTACTTC
TRBJ2-7,NA,NA,TRBV23-1,CASSQFVQWTYEQYF,TGCGCCAGCAGTCAATTTGTACAGTGGACCTACGAGCAGTACTTC
TRBJ2-7,NA,once,TRBV3-1/TRBV3-2,CASSQDLTYEQYF,TGTGCCAGCAGCCAAGATTTAACCTACGAGCAGTACTTC
TRBJ2-7,TRBD2,NA,TRBV3-1/TRBV3-2,CASSQGLAAAYEQYF,TGTGCCAGCAGCCAAGGGCTAGCGGCTGCCTACGAGCAGTACTTC
TRBJ1-2,NA,NA,TRBV5-6,CASSLVTLTNYGYTF,TGTGCCAGCAGCTTGGTGACACTTACTAACTATGGCTACACCTTC
TRBJ1-2,NA,NA,TRBV25-1,CASSEYSGWYGYTF,TGTGCCAGCAGTGAATATTCAGGGTGGTATGGCTACACCTTC
TRBJ2-5,NA,NA,TRBV7-2,CASTRGKGETQYF,TGTGCCAGCACCCGGGGAAAAGGGGAGACCCAGTACTTC
TRBJ2-3,TRBD1,NA,TRBV4-1,CASSQVTGDGDTQYF,TGCGCCAGCAGCCAAGTGACAGGGGATGGAGATACGCAGTATTTT
TRBJ2-7,TRBD2,once,TRBV14,CASSVRRGAYEQYF,TGTGCCAGCAGCGTAAGGCGGGGGGCATACGAGCAGTACTTC
TRBJ2-1,TRBD1,NA,TRBV18,CASSPRDRGPGEQFF,TGTGCCAGCTCACCCCGGGACAGGGGGCCTGGGGAGCAGTTCTTC
TRBJ1-3,TRBD1,NA,TRBV7-9,CAGGDRASGNTIYF,TGTGCCGGTGGCGACAGGGCTTCTGGAAACACCATATATTTT
TRBJ1-5,NA,NA,TRBV6-2/TRBV6-3,CASSLGHQPQHF,TGTGCCAGCAGTCTAGGTCATCAGCCCCAGCATTTT
TRBJ1-1,TRBD1,NA,TRBV7-2,CASSLSGQGKAFF,TGTGCCAGCAGCCTGTCCGGACAGGGGAAAGCTTTCTTT
TRBJ1-1,NA,NA,TRBV7-8,CASSPYRWERNTEAFF,TGTGCCAGCAGCCCCTACCGGTGGGAGCGGAACACTGAAGCTTTCTTT
TRBJ2-3,NA,NA,TRBV19,CASSIGRVADTQYF,TGTGCCAGTAGTATTGGCAGGGTAGCAGATACGCAGTATTTT
TRBJ2-3,TRBD1,NA,TRBV5-4,CASRFDRAGDTQYF,TGTGCCAGCAGATTTGACAGGGCGGGAGATACGCAGTATTTT
TRBJ2-2,TRBD1,once,TRBV27,CASSPGQGAGELFF,TGTGCCAGCTCACCGGGACAGGGGGCCGGGGAGCTGTTTTTT